This record concerns one TCR beta chain sequence. What it binds is unknown. Germline V CDR1 and CDR2: SEHNR, FQNEAQ (reference sequence). The CDR3 length is 13 residues. Trimming removed 3 bases from V and 4 bases from J, with 10 bases in between. The sample is drawn from a study of OX40 agonist ivuxolimab in advanced cancers. About the research overall: Of the patients, three showed partial responses, one with hepatocellular carcinoma and two with cutaneous melanoma. The study's findings and limits: Dosing at 0.1 to 3.0 mg/kg was accompanied by clonal expansion of CD4+ and CD8+ blood T cells by week 6.

Using immunoSEQ multiplex PCR, the repertoire was profiled, and TCRdb retains in-frame clones only, with some absent. The sample consists of some 17,000 clones, 80% to 95% of them appearing once. The sequence derives from an adult with an advanced solid tumor such as melanoma, head and neck, liver or kidney cancer. J is TRBJ2-7 and V is TRBV7-9; D unresolved. This specimen consisted of CD4+ or CD8+ T cells sorted from blood, obtained in a trial of the OX40 agonist ivuxolimab. In DNA form, the CDR3 reads TGTGCCAGCAGCTTGACCCACCCATACGAGCAGTACTTC. It specifies CASSLTHPYEQYF.